The 18 T cell receptor beta chains reported below all come from one sample, sequenced in a study of Graves' ophthalmopathy and Graves' hyperthyroidism. The study amplified TCR beta CDR3 regions using RNA transcripts. HTBI primers were employed in first-round RT-PCR, then a second-round multiplex PCR followed. TCRdb re-called the multiplex PCR reads through MiXCR, storing one row per CDR3 protein. The sample includes almost 750,000 distinct CDR3 sequences, roughly 40% of them seen just once. Sequencing was done on a sample of peripheral blood. These receptors were obtained from an adult man with Graves' ophthalmopathy.

This clonotype was counted ten times or more. The V gene is TRBV14, the J gene TRBJ2-2, with D possibly matching TRBD2 (6 bases). This CDR3 is 14 amino acids long. Per germline, CDR1 SGHDN and CDR2 FVKESK. V lost 2 bases and J lost 5, with 9 bases in between. CDR3 loop: CASSQLGTTGELFF. The CDR3 region has the DNA TGTGCCAGCAGCCAACTAGGGACTACCGGGGAGCTGTTTTTT.

This clonotype was counted a few times. The rearrangement uses TRBV9 and TRBJ1-3; no reliable D call. The V gene lost 0 bases and the J gene lost 0 bases, with 7 bases spanning the gap. Germline-derived CDR1 and CDR2 are SGDLS and YYNGEE. The CDR3 totals 15 residues. The CDR3 bases are TGTGCCAGCAGCGTAGGGACGGTCTCTGGAAACACCATATATTTT. Its protein is CASSVGTVSGNTIYF.

This clonotype was picked up many times. The chain employs TRBV10-3 and TRBJ2-7; D remains ambiguous. The CDR3 loop spans 12 amino acids. Germline V lookup: CDR1 ENHRY, CDR2 SYGVKD. Trimming shortened V by 4 bases and J by 3 bases, and 7 bases separated the two germline ends. CDR3 residues: CAISGGDYEQYF. CDR3 in DNA: TGTGCCATCAGTGGGGGTGACTACGAGCAGTACTTC.

The V and J genes are TRBV2 and TRBJ1-4; the D gene is possibly TRBD1 (6 bases). The germline CDR1 and CDR2 sequences are SNHLY and FYNNEI. The CDR3 is 13 amino acids. The V end lost 6 bases, the J end lost 8 bases, and 13 bases lay between the germline ends. This CDR3 reads CASRGGLGEKLFF. The CDR3 bases are TGTGCCAGCAGAGGGGGGCTTGGAGAAAAACTGTTTTTT.

This clonotype was observed many times. The chain combines TRBV9 with TRBJ1-6; weak D call: TRBD1 (5 bases). CDR1 is SGDLS and CDR2 is YYNGEE in the germline V gene. V dropped 8 bases and J dropped 13 bases, with 16 bases sitting between them. CDR3 size: 12 residues. This chain's CDR3 is CASGSTGDPLHF. The CDR3, as DNA: TGTGCCAGTGGTTCGACCGGGGACCCCCTCCACTTT.

This clonotype was observed at least ten times. The rearrangement uses TRBV15 and TRBJ2-2; possible D gene TRBD1, 5 bases. The V gene's germline CDR1 is LNHNV and CDR2 YYDKDF (reference sequence). The CDR3 is 17 amino acids. V lost 0 bases, J lost 4 bases, and 15 bases lay in between. CDR3 coding DNA: TGTGCCACCAGCAGAGATTACGGCAGGGTTGGCACCGGGGAGCTGTTTTTT. It yields the protein CATSRDYGRVGTGELFF.

The chain has TRBV11-2 and TRBJ2-7; D unresolved. The CDR3 covers 14 residues. Germline V gene sequence: CDR1 SGHAT, CDR2 FQNNGV. V was clipped by 4 bases and J by 7 bases, with 17 bases between them. The CDR3 bases are TGTGCCAGCAGCTCTTTGGGATCCCTCTTTGAGCAGTACTTC. Protein: CASSSLGSLFEQYF.

This CDR3 reads CATSSASGTGGRKYEQYF. The CDR3 nucleotides read TGTGCCACCAGCAGTGCTAGCGGGACAGGGGGCCGTAAATACGAGCAGTACTTC. The gene calls are TRBV15 and TRBJ2-7; TRBD1 matches 12 bases. The CDR3 runs to 18 residues. Trimming removed 3 bases from V and 4 bases from J; junction bases left unmatched: 13. Germline V gene lookup returns CDR1 LNHNV and CDR2 YYDKDF (reference sequence).

V and J are TRBV20-1 and TRBJ1-1; maybe TRBD1 (5 bases). The CDR3 is made up of 14 amino acids. The germline gives CDR1 DFQATT, CDR2 SNEGSKA (reference sequence). Trimming left V 1 base short and J 1 base short, with 10 bases between. The CDR3 DNA follows: TGCAGTGCTAGAGTAGGGGCCCCGAACACTGAAGCTTTCTTT. Amino acids: CSARVGAPNTEAFF.

This clonotype has only a few counts. The genes are TRBV12-3 or TRBV12-4 and TRBJ1-5; D might be TRBD1 (5 bases). The CDR3 is 16 residues long. Trimming took 4 bases from V and 4 from J, leaving 17 bases between them. The CDR3 protein is CASSSLGGVGNQPQHF. The DNA of the CDR3 is TGTGCCAGCAGTTCCTTGGGGGGGGTAGGTAATCAGCCCCAGCATTTT.

The rearrangement links TRBV20-1 to TRBJ2-5, with a tentative D call TRBD2 (7 bases). Deletions cut 6 bases from V and 5 bases from J, with 19 bases between. Germline assignment: CDR1 DFQATT and CDR2 SNEGSKA (reference sequence). This CDR3 has 14 residues. The CDR3: CSANPPEGGETQYF. The CDR3 nucleotides read TGCAGTGCCAACCCACCAGAGGGGGGGGAGACCCAGTACTTC.

The V gene is TRBV7-9, the J gene TRBJ2-7; D might be TRBD1 (5 bases). Germline CDR1 and CDR2: SEHNR and FQNEAQ (reference sequence). V lost 7 bases to trimming and J lost 3 bases, with 16 bases between them. This CDR3 region has 14 residues. The CDR3, as DNA: TGTGCCAGCACCCCAGGGTCCCCCATCTACGAGCAGTACTTC. Its protein is CASTPGSPIYEQYF.

The V call is TRBV19, the J call TRBJ1-3; TRBD1 is a possible D gene (5 bases). Germline CDR1 LNHDA, CDR2 SQIVND (reference sequence). The CDR3 totals 17 residues. Trimming removed 5 bases from V and 0 bases from J, with 17 bases in between. The CDR3 here is CASSPRPGPNSGNTIYF. The DNA for the CDR3 is TGTGCCAGTAGTCCCCGCCCGGGGCCAAACTCTGGAAACACCATATATTTT.

The V call is TRBV7-9, the J call TRBJ1-3; 7 bases map to TRBD1. The CDR3 covers 16 residues. V shed 3 bases and J 0 bases; nucleotides not matched to a gene: 5. Looked up from germline, CDR1 is SEHNR and CDR2 is FQNEAQ (reference sequence). The CDR3 sequence: CASSFPGGPSGNTIYF. The CDR3 bases are TGTGCCAGCAGCTTCCCAGGGGGGCCCTCTGGAAACACCATATATTTT.

The J gene is TRBJ2-5, the V gene TRBV28; D call uncertain. The CDR3 extends over 12 amino acids. The germline V gene has CDR1 MDHEN and CDR2 SYDVKM. V lost 5 bases and J lost 9, with 13 bases in between. CDR3 nucleotides: TGTGCCAGCAGTCCATTCCCCACGGCCCAGTACTTC. Translating gives CASSPFPTAQYF.

The chain uses TRBV20-1 and TRBJ2-7, with D possibly matching TRBD1 (6 bases). This CDR3 is 14 amino acids long. Trimming left V 7 bases short and J 6 bases short, with 22 bases between. Germline V gene lookup returns CDR1 DFQATT and CDR2 SNEGSKA (reference sequence). The CDR3: CSVQQQGSPIEQYF. The CDR3 DNA reads as TGCAGTGTTCAGCAACAGGGATCCCCTATCGAGCAGTACTTC.

The V and J genes are TRBV7-9 and TRBJ1-3; TRBD1 agrees at 7 bases. CDR1 is SEHNR and CDR2 is FQNEAQ in the germline V gene (reference sequence). With 6 bases clipped from V and 7 bases from J, the junction kept 9 bases outside the gene matches. The CDR3 contains 14 residues. CDR3 residues: CASRFTGVGNTIYF. CDR3 DNA: TGTGCCAGCAGATTTACAGGGGTTGGCAACACCATATATTTT.

This chain connects TRBV25-1 to TRBJ1-2; D possibly corresponds to TRBD1 (5 bases). The CDR3 covers 17 residues. Germline V gene lookup returns CDR1 MGHDK and CDR2 SYGVNS. Trimming stripped 4 bases from V and 7 bases from J, with 25 bases between. CDR3 loop: CASSASPRDRLSRGYTF. CDR3 in DNA: TGTGCCAGCAGTGCCAGTCCGAGGGACCGACTCTCGCGTGGCTACACCTTC.